Following are 21 T cell receptor beta chains from one sample sequenced in a study of CXCR3-negative and CXCR3-positive naive CD8 T cells. Study findings and constraints: CXCR3-positive naive cells had more hydrophobic TRB CDR3s than CXCR3-negative naive cells.

UMI-labeled TRB cDNA libraries were prepared by 5' RACE. Following a re-call of the 5' RACE reads, TCRdb has one entry per CDR3 protein and lacks DNA. The sample includes approximately 90,000 distinct CDR3 sequences. These receptors have no known antigen. The sample was naive CXCR3+ CD8+ T cells from blood. Subset reported: CD45RO-CCR7+CD27+CD95- naive CD8+ T cells expressing CXCR3 (TNR3+). The receptors were gathered from a human donor in good health. Some clones in this sample may be carry-over from other donors' samples.

The rearrangement links TRBV29-1 to TRBJ2-1; as DNA is missing, the TRBD2 call by TCRdb cannot be tested. Germline V gives CDR1 SQVTM, CDR2 ANQGSEA. This CDR3 has 12 residues. This CDR3 is CSVYGGSYEQFF.

The chain combines TRBV4-3 with TRBJ2-1; TCRdb reports TRBD1, a call that lacks DNA to check it against. The V gene's germline CDR1 is LGHNA and CDR2 YSLEER. The CDR3 runs 16 residues. CDR3 sequence reads: CASRRDREVSYNEQFF.

The V call is TRBV6-2 or TRBV6-3, the J call TRBJ2-7. CDR1 is MNHEY, CDR2 SVGEGT, per germline. The CDR3 is made up of 11 amino acids. CDR3 loop: CASTSSYEQYF.

The J gene is TRBJ2-3, the V gene TRBV15. The CDR3 totals 12 residues. CDR1 and CDR2 from the germline V gene are LNHNV and YYDKDF (reference sequence). The CDR3 is CATSTVVTTQYF.

The rearrangement uses TRBV3-1 and TRBJ2-3; checking the TCRdb D call of TRBD1 is not possible without DNA. The germline V gene has CDR1 LGHDT and CDR2 YNNKEL (reference sequence). The CDR3 sequence is 17 residues long. The CDR3 spells CASSQERIQGDTDTQYF.

The rearrangement joins TRBV6-2 or TRBV6-3 to TRBJ1-1. Germline V gene lookup returns CDR1 MNHEY and CDR2 SVGEGT. The CDR3 is 15 residues long. The CDR3 loop is CASSDLDGENTEAFF.

The genes are TRBV6-5 and TRBJ2-1. The germline V gene encodes CDR1 MNHEY and CDR2 SVGAGI. The CDR3 runs to 16 residues. Here the CDR3 reads CASSLTWAGELNEQFF.

V is TRBV27 and J is TRBJ2-7; TCRdb calls TRBD1, which cannot be checked without DNA. The CDR3 has 12 amino acids. CDR1 and CDR2 (germline): MNHEY, SMNVEV (reference sequence). This chain's CDR3 is CASRGASYEQYF.

V gene TRBV5-4 combines with J gene TRBJ2-5; the TRBD1 assignment by TCRdb is unverifiable without DNA. Germline CDR1 reads SGHNT; CDR2 reads YYREEE (reference sequence). The CDR3 covers 14 residues. The CDR3 sequence is CASSLGPATGTQYF. Full variable domain (missing parts from reference TRBV5-4 and TRBJ2-5): ETGVTQSPTHLIKTRGQQVTLRCSSQSGHNTVSWYQQALGQGPQFIFQYYREEENGRGNFPPRFSGLQFPNYSSELNVNALELDDSALYLCASSLGPATGTQYFGPGTRLLVL.

The chain combines TRBV10-3 with TRBJ1-5. The CDR3 has 16 residues. Germline CDR1 reads ENHRY; CDR2 reads SYGVKD. CDR3 sequence: CAISDLWADSNQPQHF.

This chain connects TRBV14 to TRBJ2-6; lacking DNA, the TRBD1 call made by TCRdb goes unchecked. The CDR3 is made up of 19 amino acids. CDR1 and CDR2 (germline): SGHDN, FVKESK. CDR3 amino acids: CASTPPAGTGSAGANVLTF.

This CDR3 reads CASSRGLADSYEQYF. This chain uses TRBV19 with TRBJ2-7; the TCRdb D gene call, TRBD2, has no DNA to confirm it. The germline V gene encodes CDR1 LNHDA and CDR2 SQIVND (reference sequence). This CDR3 region has 15 residues.

This rearrangement joins TRBV28 to TRBJ1-2. In germline, CDR1 is MDHEN, CDR2 SYDVKM. The CDR3 totals 16 residues. CDR3 sequence reads: CASSFLEGRSFYGYTF.

The chain is built from TRBV11-3 and TRBJ2-3; checking the TCRdb D call of TRBD1 is not possible without DNA. The length of the CDR3 is 14 residues. The germline V gene has CDR1 SGHNT and CDR2 YENEEA. CDR3 protein: CASSLSFGAGTQYF.

The gene calls are TRBV27 and TRBJ1-2; the D call from TCRdb, TRBD1, cannot be confirmed without DNA. CDR1 is MNHEY and CDR2 is SMNVEV in the germline V gene (reference sequence). There are 18 residues in the CDR3. The CDR3 reads CASSLSGTGLSGNYGYTF.

This chain links TRBV20-1 with TRBJ2-7; TCRdb gives TRBD2 as the D gene, but with no DNA this cannot be confirmed. The germline V gene has CDR1 DFQATT and CDR2 SNEGSKA (reference sequence). This CDR3 contains 12 residues. CDR3: CSAEGPWSEQYF.

The CDR3 loop is CSIRENTEAFF. The V call is TRBV29-1, the J call TRBJ1-1; the TCRdb D gene call, TRBD1, has no DNA to confirm it. The CDR3 totals 11 residues. Germline V gives CDR1 SQVTM, CDR2 ANQGSEA.

The chain carries TRBV7-6 and TRBJ2-7; with no DNA, the TCRdb D assignment of TRBD1 cannot be verified. The CDR3 covers 16 residues. The germline gives CDR1 SGHVS, CDR2 FNYEAQ. CDR3 region: CASSLFSGQGSYEQYF.

The chain employs TRBV15 and TRBJ1-3; the TCRdb call, TRBD1, lacks DNA for checking. The V gene's germline CDR1 is LNHNV and CDR2 YYDKDF (reference sequence). The CDR3 sequence is 15 residues long. CDR3: CATSRDRAGGNTIYF.

This chain joins TRBV7-7 and TRBJ2-7; TCRdb reports TRBD2, a call that lacks DNA to check it against. This CDR3 region has 13 residues. The germline V gene has CDR1 SSHAT and CDR2 FNYEAQ (reference sequence). CDR3 in amino acids: CASSFGVAGEQYF.

This chain's CDR3 is CASSVDEGVQYF. The V call is TRBV9, the J call TRBJ2-7; TCRdb names TRBD1, which stays unverified in the absence of DNA. The CDR3 covers 12 residues. Germline V gene data show CDR1 as SGDLS and CDR2 as YYNGEE.